This is a list of T cell receptor beta chains from one sample in a study of blood T cell repertoires in COVID-19. Produced via immunoSEQ multiplex PCR; TCRdb's table is partial and in-frame only. The sample holds 75,000 to 80,000 clones; 65% to 90% are singletons and the top ten take 15% to 20%. The material sequenced was peripheral blood. These receptor sequences come from a human donor in a cohort sampled during active COVID-19. CDR3s include the opening cysteine and the closing phenylalanine or tryptophan.

j_gene: TRBJ1-6; v_gene: TRBV30; CDR3aa: CAWSKRASPLHF
j_gene: TRBJ2-1; v_gene: TRBV7-8; CDR3aa: CASIIGTRSYNEQFF
j_gene: TRBJ1-4; v_gene: TRBV30; CDR3aa: CAWRPRGASEKLFF
j_gene: TRBJ1-6; v_gene: TRBV19; CDR3aa: CASRTVGSYNSPLHF
j_gene: TRBJ1-6; v_gene: TRBV11-3; CDR3aa: CASSQQGPQNSPLHF
j_gene: TRBJ1-4; v_gene: TRBV28; CDR3aa: CASSGTGDEEKLFF
j_gene: TRBJ2-7; v_gene: TRBV19; CDR3aa: CASSMNREGSYEQYF
j_gene: TRBJ1-2; v_gene: TRBV30; CDR3aa: CAWRGDRVNYGYTF
j_gene: TRBJ2-1; v_gene: TRBV19; CDR3aa: CASSIDPASGRAPEQFF
j_gene: TRBJ2-7; v_gene: TRBV19; CDR3aa: CASSIRARQQLDSYEQYF
j_gene: TRBJ2-7; v_gene: TRBV7-8; CDR3aa: CASSLVSGGHYEQYF
j_gene: TRBJ2-5; v_gene: TRBV30; CDR3aa: CAWSVLSPQETQYF
j_gene: TRBJ2-1; v_gene: TRBV18; CDR3aa: CASSPWQDYNEQFF
j_gene: TRBJ1-6; v_gene: TRBV23-1; CDR3aa: CASSQWCSRTGVGKNNSPLHF